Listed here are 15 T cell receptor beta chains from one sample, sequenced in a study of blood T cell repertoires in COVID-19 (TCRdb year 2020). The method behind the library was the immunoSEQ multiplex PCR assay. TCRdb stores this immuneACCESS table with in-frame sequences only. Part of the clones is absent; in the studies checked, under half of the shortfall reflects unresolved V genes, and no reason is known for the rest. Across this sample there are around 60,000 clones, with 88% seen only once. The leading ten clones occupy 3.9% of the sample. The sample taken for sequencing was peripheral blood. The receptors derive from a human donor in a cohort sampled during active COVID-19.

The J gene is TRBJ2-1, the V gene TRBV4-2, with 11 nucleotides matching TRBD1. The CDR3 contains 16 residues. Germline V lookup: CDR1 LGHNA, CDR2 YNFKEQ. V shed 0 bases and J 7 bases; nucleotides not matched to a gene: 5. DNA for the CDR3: TGTGCCAGCAGCCAAGATCGGACAGGGGGCTCGAATGAGCAGTTCTTC. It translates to CASSQDRTGGSNEQFF.

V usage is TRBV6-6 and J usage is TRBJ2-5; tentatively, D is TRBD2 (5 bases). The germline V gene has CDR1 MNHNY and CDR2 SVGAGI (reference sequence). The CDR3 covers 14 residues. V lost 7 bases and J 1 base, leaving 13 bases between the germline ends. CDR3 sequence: CASTNTGSQETQYF. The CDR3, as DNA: TGTGCCAGCACTAATACGGGGAGCCAAGAGACCCAGTACTTC.

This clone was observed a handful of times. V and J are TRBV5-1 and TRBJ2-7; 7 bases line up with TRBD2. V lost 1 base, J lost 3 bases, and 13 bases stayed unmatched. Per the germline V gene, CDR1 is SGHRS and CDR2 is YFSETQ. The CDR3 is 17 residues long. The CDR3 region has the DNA TGCGCCAGCAGCTTGATGGAGGGAGGGCCTCTTGGCTACGAGCAGTACTTC. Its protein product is CASSLMEGGPLGYEQYF.

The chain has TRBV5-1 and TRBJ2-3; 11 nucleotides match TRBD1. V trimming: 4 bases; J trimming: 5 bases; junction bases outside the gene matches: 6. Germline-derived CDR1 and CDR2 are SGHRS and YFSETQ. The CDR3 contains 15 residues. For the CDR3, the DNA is TGCGCCAGCAGCGAACGGACAGGGGGCCAAGATACGCAGTATTTT. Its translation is CASSERTGGQDTQYF.

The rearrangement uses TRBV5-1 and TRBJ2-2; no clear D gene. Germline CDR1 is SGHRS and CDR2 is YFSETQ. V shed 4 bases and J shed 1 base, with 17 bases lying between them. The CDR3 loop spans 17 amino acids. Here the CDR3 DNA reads TGCGCCAGCAGCCCGAACCTGGTTTTTAGGAACACCGGGGAGCTGTTTTTT. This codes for CASSPNLVFRNTGELFF.

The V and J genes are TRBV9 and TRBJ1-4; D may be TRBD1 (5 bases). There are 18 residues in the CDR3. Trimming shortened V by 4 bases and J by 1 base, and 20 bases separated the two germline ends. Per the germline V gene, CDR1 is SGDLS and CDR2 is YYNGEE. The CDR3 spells CASSPWGTGLETNEKLFF. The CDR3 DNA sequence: TGTGCCAGCAGCCCCTGGGGAACAGGTTTGGAAACTAATGAAAAACTGTTTTTT. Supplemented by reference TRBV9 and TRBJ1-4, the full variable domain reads DSGVTQTPKHLITATGQRVTLRCSPRSGDLSVYWYQQSLDQGLQFLIQYYNGEERAKGNILERFSAQQFPDLHSELNLSSLELGDSALYFCASSPWGTGLETNEKLFFGSGTQLSVL.

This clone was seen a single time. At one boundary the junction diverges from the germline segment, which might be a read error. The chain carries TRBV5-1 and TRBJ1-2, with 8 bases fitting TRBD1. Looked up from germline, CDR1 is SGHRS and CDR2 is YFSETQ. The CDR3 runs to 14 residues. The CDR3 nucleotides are TGCGCCAGCAGCTTGGCTGGACAGGGCCAGTCTCATGTCTTC. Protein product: CASSLAGQGQSHVF.

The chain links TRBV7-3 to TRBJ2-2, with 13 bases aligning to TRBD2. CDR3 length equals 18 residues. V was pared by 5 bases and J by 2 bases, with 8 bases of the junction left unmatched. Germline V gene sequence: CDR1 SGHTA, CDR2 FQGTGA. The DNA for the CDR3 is TGTGCCAGCAGCCCCAAACTAGCGGGGGGGTTCAACACCGGGGAGCTGTTTTTT. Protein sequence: CASSPKLAGGFNTGELFF.

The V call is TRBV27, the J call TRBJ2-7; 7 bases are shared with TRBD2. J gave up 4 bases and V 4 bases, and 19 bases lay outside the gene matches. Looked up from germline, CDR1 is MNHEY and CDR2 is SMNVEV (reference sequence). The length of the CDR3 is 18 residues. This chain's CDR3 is CASSSVALSGFTSYEQYF. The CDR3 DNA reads TGTGCCAGCAGTTCCGTTGCCCTTAGCGGGTTTACCTCTTACGAGCAGTACTTC.

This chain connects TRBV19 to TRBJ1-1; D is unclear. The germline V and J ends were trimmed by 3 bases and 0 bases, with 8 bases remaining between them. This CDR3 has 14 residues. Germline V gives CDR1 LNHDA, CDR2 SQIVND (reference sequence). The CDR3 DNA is TGTGCCAGTAGTATTGGGGAGCTGAACACTGAAGCTTTCTTT. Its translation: CASSIGELNTEAFF.

The CDR3 sequence: CATSDMTSGGTGELFF. For the CDR3, the DNA is TGTGCCACCAGTGATATGACTAGCGGGGGGACCGGGGAGCTGTTTTTT. The chain carries TRBV24-1 and TRBJ2-2; TRBD2 aligns across 13 bases. With 3 bases clipped from V and 5 bases from J, the junction kept 2 bases outside the gene matches. CDR3 size: 16 residues. The V gene's germline CDR1 is KGHDR and CDR2 SFDVKD.

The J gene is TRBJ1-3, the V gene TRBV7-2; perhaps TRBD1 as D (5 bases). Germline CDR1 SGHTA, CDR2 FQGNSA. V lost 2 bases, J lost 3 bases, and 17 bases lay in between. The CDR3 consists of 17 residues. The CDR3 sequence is CASSLTPSQGLGNTIYF. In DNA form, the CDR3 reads TGTGCCAGCAGCTTAACCCCATCGCAGGGTCTTGGAAACACCATATATTTT.

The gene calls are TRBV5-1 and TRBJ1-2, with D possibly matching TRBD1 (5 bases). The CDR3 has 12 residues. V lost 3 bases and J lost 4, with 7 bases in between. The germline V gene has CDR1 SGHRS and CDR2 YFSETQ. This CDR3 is CASSSDSYGYTF. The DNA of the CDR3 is TGCGCCAGCAGCTCCGACAGCTATGGCTACACCTTC. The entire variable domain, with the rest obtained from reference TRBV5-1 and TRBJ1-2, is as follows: KAGVTQTPRYLIKTRGQQVTLSCSPISGHRSVSWYQQTPGQGLQFLFEYFSETQRNKGNFPGRFSGRQFSNSRSEMNVSTLELGDSALYLCASSSDSYGYTFGSGTRLTVV.

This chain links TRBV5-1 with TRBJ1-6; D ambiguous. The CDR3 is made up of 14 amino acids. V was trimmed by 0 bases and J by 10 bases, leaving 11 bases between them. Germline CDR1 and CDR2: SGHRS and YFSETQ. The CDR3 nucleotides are TGCGCCAGCAGCTTGGAGGGAAGCGGCTCACCCCTCCACTTT. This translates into CASSLEGSGSPLHF. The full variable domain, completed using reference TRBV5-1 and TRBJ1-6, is KAGVTQTPRYLIKTRGQQVTLSCSPISGHRSVSWYQQTPGQGLQFLFEYFSETQRNKGNFPGRFSGRQFSNSRSEMNVSTLELGDSALYLCASSLEGSGSPLHFGNGTRLTVT.

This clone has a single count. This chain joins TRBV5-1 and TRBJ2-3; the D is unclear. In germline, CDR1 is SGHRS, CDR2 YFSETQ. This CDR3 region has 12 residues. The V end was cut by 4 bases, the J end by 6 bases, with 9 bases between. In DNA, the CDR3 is TGCGCCAGCAGCCCGGCGCGGGATACGCAGTATTTT. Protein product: CASSPARDTQYF.